This TCR beta chain was captured in a study of T cell repertoires in cytomegalovirus infection. Study-level background: Indications came from public TCR beta signatures; they pointed to CMV infection and to a matching HLA type. Study observations and caveats: CMV-specific TCR beta clonotypes restricted by HLA-C dominated the ex vivo response. Cumulative public TCR beta family frequency identified carriers of CMV plus the relevant HLA.

TCRdb processed the reads anew with MiXCR; each CDR3 protein has one entry. The sample has 270,000 or so distinct CDR3 sequences; around 15% are singletons. This clonotype came up a few times. Its target is not known. V gave up 4 bases and J gave up 5 bases, with 17 bases separating them. This CDR3 comprises 15 residues. Sequenced: CD8+ T cells from PBMCs. This TCR was recovered from a human donor in good health (CMV status not recorded). Some clones in this sample may be carry-over from other donors' samples. This chain joins TRBV12-3 or TRBV12-4 and TRBJ1-2, with D perhaps TRBD1 (5 bases). DNA of the CDR3: TGTGCCAGCAGTTCCCGGGACTCGACGCTGTATGGCTACACCTTC. Translation gives CASSSRDSTLYGYTF.